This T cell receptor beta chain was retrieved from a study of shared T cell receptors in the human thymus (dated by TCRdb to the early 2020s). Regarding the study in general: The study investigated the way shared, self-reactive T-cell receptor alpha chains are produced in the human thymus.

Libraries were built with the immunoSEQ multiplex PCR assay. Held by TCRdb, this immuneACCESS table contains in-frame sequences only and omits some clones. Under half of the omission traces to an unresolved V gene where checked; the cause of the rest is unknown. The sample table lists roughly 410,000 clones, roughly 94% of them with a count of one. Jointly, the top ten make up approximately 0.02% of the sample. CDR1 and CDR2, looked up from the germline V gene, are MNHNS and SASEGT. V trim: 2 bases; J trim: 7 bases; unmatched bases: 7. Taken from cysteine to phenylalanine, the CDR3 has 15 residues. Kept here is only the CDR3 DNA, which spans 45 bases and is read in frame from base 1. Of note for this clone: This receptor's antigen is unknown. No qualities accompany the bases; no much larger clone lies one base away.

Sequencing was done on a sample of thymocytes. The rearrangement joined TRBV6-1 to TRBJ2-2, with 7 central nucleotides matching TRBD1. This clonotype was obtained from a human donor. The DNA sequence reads TGTGCCAGCAGTGAATGGAGACAGGGCGGCGGGGAGCTGTTTTTT. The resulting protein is CASSEWRQGGGELFF.